These T cell receptor beta chains were read from a single sample in a study of T-cell memory formation after mild COVID-19. MiXCR, applied by TCRdb to the 5' RACE reads, yields one record per CDR3 protein. The data hold roughly 250,000 distinct CDR3 sequences, with roughly 17% observed a single time. The sequencing input was PBMCs or a T cell subset sorted from them (not recorded which). These receptors were obtained from a man between 18 and 35 years old who had mild COVID-19 (a few samples of this study predate the infection). Cell type and time point are not known. CDR3s include the opening cysteine and the closing phenylalanine or tryptophan. D genes are given only for firm matches. Only part of the rows carry a size: once, few, many, or a class if the clone is expanded.

size	V	J	length	D	DNA	CDR3
NA	TRBV7-2	TRBJ1-3	17	NA	TGTGCCAGCAGCCCAAATCGGAGGGGAAGCTCTGGAAACACCATATATTTT	CASSPNRRGSSGNTIYF
NA	TRBV7-2	TRBJ2-7	14	TRBD1	TGTGCCAGCAGCCCACAGACAGGGTCCTACGAGCAGTACTTC	CASSPQTGSYEQYF
NA	TRBV4-1	TRBJ1-4	16	TRBD1	TGCGCCAGCAGCCATCGTGGGGACAGGCCAAATGAAAAACTGTTTTTT	CASSHRGDRPNEKLFF
few	TRBV24-1	TRBJ2-1	14	TRBD1	TGTGCCACCAGTCCCGGACAGGGTAGGCATGAGCAGTTCTTC	CATSPGQGRHEQFF
few	TRBV11-1	TRBJ2-3	15	NA	TGTGCCAGCAGCTTACCTAGTGGGCCCACAGATACGCAGTATTTT	CASSLPSGPTDTQYF
few	TRBV20-1	TRBJ2-3	14	TRBD2	TGCAGTGCTAGTCTACTAGCGGGGCCAGATACGCAGTATTTT	CSASLLAGPDTQYF
NA	TRBV12-3/TRBV12-4	TRBJ2-7	14	TRBD1	TGTGCCAGCAGTTTCGGACAGGGTGTTAACGAGCAGTACTTC	CASSFGQGVNEQYF
NA	TRBV5-1	TRBJ2-3	15	NA	TGCGCCAGCAGCTTGATTGGGCTAGCGACAGATACGCAGTATTTT	CASSLIGLATDTQYF
many	TRBV29-1	TRBJ2-1	18	NA	TGCAGCGTGCCTAACGGCAGGGGTCTTCCGAGCTCCTACAATGAGCAGTTCTTC	CSVPNGRGLPSSYNEQFF
few	TRBV7-2	TRBJ1-5	13	NA	TGTGCCAGCAGCAGGGAAAACGGTCAGCCCCAGCATTTT	CASSRENGQPQHF
few	TRBV20-1	TRBJ1-4	14	NA	TGCAGTGCTAGGGGTTGGCCAACTAATGAAAAACTGTTTTTT	CSARGWPTNEKLFF
few	TRBV7-3	TRBJ2-2	16	TRBD1	TGTGCCAGCAGCGTCACAGGGGGCGCGACCTTCGGGGAGCTGTTTTTT	CASSVTGGATFGELFF
NA	TRBV5-1	TRBJ2-2	15	NA	TGCGCCAGCAGCTCTACTAGACAGAACACCGGGGAGCTGTTTTTT	CASSSTRQNTGELFF
few	TRBV11-2	TRBJ2-5	14	NA	TGTGCCAGCAGCTCCTGGACAGTCCAAGAGACCCAGTACTTC	CASSSWTVQETQYF
NA	TRBV7-2	TRBJ2-3	16	TRBD2	TGTGCCAGCAGCCTTACTAGCGGGGGATCCACAGATACGCAGTATTTT	CASSLTSGGSTDTQYF
few	TRBV28	TRBJ2-5	13	TRBD1	TGTGCCAGCAGGCGACAGGGGGGAGAGACCCAGTACTTC	CASRRQGGETQYF
few	TRBV25-1	TRBJ2-3	12	NA	TGTGCCAGCAGTGGCTTTTTAGATACGCAGTATTTT	CASSGFLDTQYF
few	TRBV29-1	TRBJ2-5	14	NA	TGCAGCGTTGAAAAGACAGCTCGCGGAGAGACCCAGTACTTC	CSVEKTARGETQYF
NA	TRBV12-3/TRBV12-4	TRBJ2-5	14	TRBD2	TGTGCCAGCAGTTCCCCTAGCGGGGGTAGGACCCAGTACTTC	CASSSPSGGRTQYF
NA	TRBV20-1	TRBJ2-3	12	TRBD2	TGCAGTGCTCTGGGGGGGTGGTATACGCAGTATTTT	CSALGGWYTQYF
NA	TRBV27	TRBJ2-4	15	NA	TGTGCCAGCAGTTTATTTGGGCTAACCAAAAACATTCAGTACTTC	CASSLFGLTKNIQYF
few	TRBV5-1	TRBJ1-2	13	NA	TGCGCCAGCAGCTTGCGGGGGGACGTAGGCTACACCTTC	CASSLRGDVGYTF
few	TRBV18	TRBJ1-1	12	NA	TGTGCCAGCTCCCCGGGGGCAGGAAATTCCCCTTTT	CASSPGAGNSPF
NA	TRBV7-9	TRBJ1-2	11	NA	TGTGCCAGCAGCAATGGGGATGGCTACACCTTC	CASSNGDGYTF
NA	TRBV6-2/TRBV6-3	TRBJ2-4	11	NA	TGTGCCAGCAGTTACGCGGAGATTCAGTACTTC	CASSYAEIQYF
once	TRBV7-9	TRBJ1-5	14	NA	TGTGCCAGCAGTGGAGAGCAGGCCACCTGGCCCCAGCATTTT	CASSGEQATWPQHF
NA	TRBV7-3	TRBJ2-1	13	NA	TGTGCCAGCAGCCCGGAACTAGGGCGTGAGCAGTTCTTC	CASSPELGREQFF
NA	TRBV29-1	TRBJ1-3	13	NA	TGCAGCGTTGGGGGAACTGTCGGGAACACCATATATTTT	CSVGGTVGNTIYF
few	TRBV5-4	TRBJ2-5	17	TRBD2	TGTGCCAGCAGCGCCGGGACTAGCGTAAACGACCAAGAGACCCAGTACTTC	CASSAGTSVNDQETQYF
few	TRBV7-2	TRBJ1-1	15	NA	TGTGCCAGCAGCCACCAACAGGCCTCCTTCATGGAAGCTTTCTTT	CASSHQQASFMEAFF
few	TRBV20-1	TRBJ1-1	13	TRBD1	TGCAGTGCCCCAAAGGCAGGGGGCACTGAAGCTTTCTTT	CSAPKAGGTEAFF
NA	TRBV7-3	TRBJ1-2	13	TRBD1	TGTGCCAGCAGCAACAGGGGTGGGGATGGCTACACCTTC	CASSNRGGDGYTF
many	TRBV2	TRBJ2-5	12	NA	TGTGCCAGCAGTGAACTTTACGGGACCCAGTACTTC	CASSELYGTQYF
few	TRBV11-2	TRBJ2-3	14	NA	TGTGCCAGCAGCTTAGATGGGGCGACAGATACGCAGTATTTT	CASSLDGATDTQYF
few	TRBV6-1	TRBJ2-3	14	TRBD1	TGTGCCAGCAGTGAAGCTCTATTGGACAGGTCGCAGTATTTT	CASSEALLDRSQYF
few	TRBV3-1	TRBJ2-7	15	NA	TGTGCCAGCAGCCAAGATCTTATTGGGGCTGCCGAGCAGTACTTC	CASSQDLIGAAEQYF
few	TRBV6-5	TRBJ2-1	14	TRBD1	TGTGCCAGCAGACGACAGGGGGCCTACAATGAGCAGTTCTTC	CASRRQGAYNEQFF
NA	TRBV20-1	TRBJ1-6	13	NA	TGCAGTGCTCGTGAAGACGGGAATTCACCCCTCCACTTT	CSAREDGNSPLHF
NA	TRBV5-1	TRBJ2-2	13	NA	TGCGCCACCAAAGGGGGGGCCGCCGGGGAGCTGTTTTTT	CATKGGAAGELFF
many	TRBV7-2	TRBJ2-3	11	NA	TGTGCCAGCAGCTCGTGGGTTACGCAGTATTTT	CASSSWVTQYF
NA	TRBV6-6	TRBJ2-7	13	TRBD2	TGTGCCAGCAGTTATAGCGGGACTAGCGAGCAGTACTTC	CASSYSGTSEQYF
NA	TRBV7-9	TRBJ2-4	19	TRBD1	TGTGCCAGCAGCCCGGGCTTGGACAGGACATCTCTAGCCAAAAACATTCAGTACTTC	CASSPGLDRTSLAKNIQYF
few	TRBV12-3/TRBV12-4	TRBJ1-3	18	TRBD1	TGTGCCAGCAGTTTATGGGCAGGGGGGAGAGCCTCTGGAAACACCATATATTTT	CASSLWAGGRASGNTIYF
NA	TRBV20-1	TRBJ2-1	15	TRBD2	TGCAGTGCTAGAGACCAAGCGGGGTTGTACAATGAGCAGTTCTTC	CSARDQAGLYNEQFF
few	TRBV20-1	TRBJ2-3	15	TRBD2	TGCAGTGCTCTGACTGGGCGCGGGGGGGCCGATACGCAGTATTTT	CSALTGRGGADTQYF
few	TRBV5-5	TRBJ1-4	16	TRBD1	TGTGCCAGCAGCGGATATCCGGGACAGGGTAATGAAAAACTGTTTTTT	CASSGYPGQGNEKLFF
few	TRBV12-3/TRBV12-4	TRBJ2-1	13	NA	TGTGCCAGCACCTTGATTGGCCAGTCAGAGCAGTTCTTC	CASTLIGQSEQFF